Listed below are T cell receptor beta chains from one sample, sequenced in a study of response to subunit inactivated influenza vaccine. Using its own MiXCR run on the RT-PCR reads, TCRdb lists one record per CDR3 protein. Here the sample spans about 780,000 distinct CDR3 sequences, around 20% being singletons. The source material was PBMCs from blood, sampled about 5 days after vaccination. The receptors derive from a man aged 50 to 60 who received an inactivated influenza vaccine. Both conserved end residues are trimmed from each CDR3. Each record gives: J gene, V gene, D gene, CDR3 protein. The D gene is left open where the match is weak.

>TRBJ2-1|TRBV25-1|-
ASSGGLLSSYNEQF
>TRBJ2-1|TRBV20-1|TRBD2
SARDGTSPRQF
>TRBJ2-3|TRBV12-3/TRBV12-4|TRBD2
ASRRTSGGVNTQY
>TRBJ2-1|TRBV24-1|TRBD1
ATSGQTGDGKDNEQF
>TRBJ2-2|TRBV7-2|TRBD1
ATGTGRATGELF
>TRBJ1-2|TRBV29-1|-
SVERGSYGYT
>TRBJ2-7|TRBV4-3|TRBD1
ASSQEQGPREQY
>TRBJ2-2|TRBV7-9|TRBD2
ASSPTSGSDTGELF
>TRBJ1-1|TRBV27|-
ASSPIFRGNTEAF
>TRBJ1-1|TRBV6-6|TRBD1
ASRDRGDTEAF
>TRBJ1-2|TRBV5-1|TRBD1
ASSVFDREYGYT
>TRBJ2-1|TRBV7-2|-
ASSPWRDSNEQF
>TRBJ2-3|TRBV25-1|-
ASTAWDTQY
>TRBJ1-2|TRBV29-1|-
SVEDLRGINYGYT
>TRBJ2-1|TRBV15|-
ATSPEGRRNEQF
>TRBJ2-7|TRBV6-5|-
ASSYHSSSYEQY
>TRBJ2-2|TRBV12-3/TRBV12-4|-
ASEGGTGELF
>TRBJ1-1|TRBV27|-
ASSLVLPGGLNTEAF
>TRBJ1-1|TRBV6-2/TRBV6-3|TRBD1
ASSAPGQGRVEAF
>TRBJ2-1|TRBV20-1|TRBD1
SAILSTGGPEQF
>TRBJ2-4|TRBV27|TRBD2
ASSFMAGAQNIQY
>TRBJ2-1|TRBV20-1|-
SARGPQNEQF
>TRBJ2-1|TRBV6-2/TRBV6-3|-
ASSIGSITYNEQF
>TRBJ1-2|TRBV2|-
ASAPLGDSNYGYT
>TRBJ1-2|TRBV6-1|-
ASSIAWNYGYT
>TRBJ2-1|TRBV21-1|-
ASSKRGETSGKIDEQF
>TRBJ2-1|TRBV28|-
ASSLTRGKTNEQF
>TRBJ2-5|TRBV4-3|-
ASSQRVAGQETQY
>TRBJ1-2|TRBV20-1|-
SARDGGLVVGYT
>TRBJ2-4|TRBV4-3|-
ASSQEAGQAKNIQY
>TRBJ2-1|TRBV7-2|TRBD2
ASSLAGSGSSGEQF
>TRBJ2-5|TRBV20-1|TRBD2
SASYSAGVGETQY
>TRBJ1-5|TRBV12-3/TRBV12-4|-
ASRLGSYQPQH
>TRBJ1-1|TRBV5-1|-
ASSYGPGSTEAF
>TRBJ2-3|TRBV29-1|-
SVEQAGSTDTQY
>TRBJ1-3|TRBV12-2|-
ASRPPGVHSGNTIY
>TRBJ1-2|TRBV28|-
ASTLGKDYGYT
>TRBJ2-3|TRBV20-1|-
SVGDTTGGTDTQY
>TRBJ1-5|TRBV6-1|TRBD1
ASSRTGNNQPQH
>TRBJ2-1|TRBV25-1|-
ASSDRRTYNEQF